This T cell receptor (beta chain) appears in the sequencing data of a study of shared clonotypes between healthy human individuals. This clone was counted a single time. CDR1 and CDR2 from the germline V gene are SNHLY and FYNNEI. The ends lost 1 base at V and 6 bases at J; junction bases unmatched: 7. This CDR3 has 16 amino acids. The team ran DNA from unsorted PBMCs on ten immunoSEQ deep assay plates for sequencing. Assay used: immunoSEQ multiplex PCR; TCRdb lists only in-frame clones, some missing. The sample carries about 490,000 clones, 79% recorded once. The source is a woman in her thirties or forties in good health. Some clones in this sample may be carry-over from other donors' samples. The sample consisted of PBMCs. The gene calls are TRBV2 and TRBJ2-2; 8 nucleotides line up with TRBD1. This CDR3 reads CASSEDRQGASGELFF. In DNA form, the CDR3 reads TGTGCCAGCAGTGAAGATCGGCAGGGGGCCTCCGGGGAGCTGTTTTTT.